The 28 T cell receptor beta chains below come from one sample, sequenced in a study of T cells in Graves' hyperthyroidism and ophthalmopathy (dated by TCRdb to the late 2010s). Library prep was done by multiplex PCR. Sequencer: Illumina HiSeq 2000. The TCR beta CDR3 regions were amplified from RNA transcripts. For the first round of RT-PCR on the TCR CDR3, the HTBI primer set was used together with the Qiagen OneStep RT-PCR kit. TCRdb reprocessed the public reads (quality trimming at Q25 with fastp, clone calling with MiXCR) and kept in-frame beta chains. Every CDR3 protein is listed once, alongside the most common genes and DNA of its rows. Within this sample are around 250,000 distinct CDR3 sequences, with 13% to 15% of them counted one time only. Clones ranked in the top ten supply about an eighth of the sample. The sample was blood. Every receptor here comes from a woman aged 35 to 49 with Graves' hyperthyroidism that later progressed to Graves' ophthalmopathy.

The chain has TRBV7-2 and TRBJ2-3, with 9 bases fitting TRBD2. The CDR3 is 17 amino acids. With V trimmed by 1 base and J by 6 bases, 11 bases remained unmatched. The germline CDR1 and CDR2 sequences are SGHTA and FQGNSA. CDR3 protein: CASSLEALAGPADTQYF. The CDR3 bases are TGTGCCAGCAGCTTAGAGGCGCTAGCGGGGCCCGCGGATACGCAGTATTTT.

This clonotype was observed many times. J is TRBJ2-1 and V is TRBV12-5; tentative D call: TRBD1 (6 bases). The germline gives CDR1 LGHNT, CDR2 FRNRAP. With 7 bases removed from V and 0 bases from J, the gap between germline ends came to 13 bases. This CDR3 comprises 15 residues. The CDR3 coding sequence is TGTGCTAGTGCCCGAGGGGGTACCTCCTACAATGAGCAGTTCTTC. It is translated as CASARGGTSYNEQFF.

The chain links TRBV28 to TRBJ1-1, with TRBD1 as a possible D gene (6 bases). Trimming shortened V by 5 bases and J by 8 bases, and 15 bases separated the two germline ends. Germline V CDR1 and CDR2: MDHEN, SYDVKM. CDR3 size: 13 residues. This CDR3 is CASSARIDREAFF. DNA of the CDR3: TGTGCCAGCAGTGCCCGAATCGACAGGGAAGCTTTCTTT.

There are many counts of this clonotype. V usage is TRBV28 and J usage is TRBJ2-1; 9 bases match TRBD2. Trimming removed 6 bases from V and 9 bases from J; junction bases left unmatched: 15. CDR3 length equals 16 residues. CDR1 MDHEN and CDR2 SYDVKM come from the germline V gene. CDR3 amino acids: CASSFDPGGREIEQFF. CDR3 coding DNA: TGTGCCAGCAGCTTCGATCCTGGCGGGAGGGAGATTGAGCAGTTCTTC. Full variable domain (outside the CDR3, taken from reference TRBV28 and TRBJ2-1): DVKVTQSSRYLVKRTGEKVFLECVQDMDHENMFWYRQDPGLGLRLIYFSYDVKMKEKGDIPEGYSVSREKKERFSLILESASTNQTSMYLCASSFDPGGREIEQFFGPGTRLTVL.

There are many counts of this clonotype. The rearrangement links TRBV5-1 to TRBJ2-6; D remains ambiguous. The V end lost 0 bases, the J end lost 2 bases, and 6 bases lay between the germline ends. From germline, CDR1 is SGHRS and CDR2 YFSETQ. This CDR3 is built from 15 residues. The CDR3 DNA sequence: TGCGCCAGCAGCTTGGCAGTCCCTGGGGCCAACGTCCTGACTTTC. It codes for CASSLAVPGANVLTF.

This clonotype was detected many times. V usage is TRBV5-6 and J usage is TRBJ2-3, with 8 bases aligning to TRBD1. The CDR3 has 16 amino acids. Germline V gene sequence: CDR1 SGHDT, CDR2 YYEEEE. After removal of 4 bases from V and 3 bases from J, the junction contained 10 bases not matched to a gene. CDR3 sequence (DNA): TGTGCCAGCAGCGACCCGGACAGGGAAGGGACAGATACGCAGTATTTT. Translation gives CASSDPDREGTDTQYF.

This clonotype was observed many times. V gene TRBV2 combines with J gene TRBJ2-7, with TRBD2 matching over 7 bases. Germline CDR1 and CDR2: SNHLY and FYNNEI. CDR3 length: 15 residues. The ends lost 5 bases at V and 2 bases at J; junction bases unmatched: 9. CDR3 sequence: CASSPAGEGPYEQYF. DNA of the CDR3: TGTGCCAGCAGTCCTGCGGGAGAAGGGCCCTACGAGCAGTACTTC.

A few counts support this clonotype. The J gene is TRBJ2-5, the V gene TRBV5-1, with D perhaps TRBD1 or TRBD2 (6 bases each). The CDR3 length is 15 residues. Per germline, CDR1 SGHRS and CDR2 YFSETQ. Trimming took off 4 bases at V and 3 bases at J, with 16 bases between the two ends. Written as DNA, the CDR3 is TGCGCCAGCAGCCCCGAGGGTAGGGGGGAAGAGACCCAGTACTTC. Amino acids: CASSPEGRGEETQYF.

Concerning this clonotype itself: This sequence may be a read error, since a much larger clone differs from it by one base. The V and J genes are TRBV13 and TRBJ2-6; D is possibly TRBD2 (6 bases). The V gene's germline CDR1 is PRHDT and CDR2 FYEKMQ (reference sequence). The V and J ends lost 4 bases and 0 bases respectively, with 13 bases between them. The CDR3 totals 17 residues. CDR3 in amino acids: CASSSGLGGSGANVLTF. CDR3 DNA: TGTGCCAGCAGCTCAGGCCTGGGGGGCTCTGGGGCCAACGTCCTGACTTTC. The full variable domain, rest sourced from reference TRBV13 and TRBJ2-6, is AAGVIQSPRHLIKEKRETATLKCYPIPRHDTVYWYQQGPGQDPQFLISFYEKMQSDKGSIPDRFSAQQFSDYHSELNMSSLELGDSALYFCASSSGLGGSGANVLTFGAGSRLTVL.

In this sample, this clonotype turned up many times. The V and J genes are TRBV9 and TRBJ1-6; D is unclear. The CDR3 runs 15 residues. CDR1 is SGDLS, CDR2 YYNGEE, per germline. V was shortened by 0 bases and J by 10 bases, with 14 bases between the two germline ends. The DNA for the CDR3 is TGTGCCAGCAGCGTAGAGGGAACAGTAAAGTCACCCCTCCACTTT. It codes for CASSVEGTVKSPLHF.

This clonotype was seen ten or more times. The rearrangement joins TRBV7-3 to TRBJ2-3; 7 bases are a match to TRBD2. The junction had 12 bases not matched to a gene; V was cut back by 7 bases and J by 5 bases. Looked up from germline, CDR1 is SGHTA and CDR2 is FQGTGA. The CDR3 runs 15 residues. The CDR3 reads CASTLWRERIDTQYF. The DNA for the CDR3 is TGTGCCAGCACCCTCTGGCGGGAGAGAATAGATACGCAGTATTTT.

The V and J genes are TRBV4-1 and TRBJ2-1; the D gene could be TRBD1 or TRBD2 (6 bases each). This CDR3 region has 17 residues. The V gene's germline CDR1 is MGHRA and CDR2 YSYEKL. V was pared by 3 bases and J by 1 base, with 16 bases between. The CDR3 DNA is TGCGCCAGCAGCCACTTGGGTGGAGGGGGGTCCTACAATGAGCAGTTCTTC. Its translation: CASSHLGGGGSYNEQFF.

This clonotype was found many times. The rearrangement links TRBV20-1 to TRBJ2-1; possible D gene TRBD2, 7 bases. Looked up from germline, CDR1 is DFQATT and CDR2 is SNEGSKA (reference sequence). This CDR3 has 12 residues. In nucleotides, the CDR3 is TGCAGCCAACTCGAGGGGGGGCCTCTCCAGTTCTTC. Amino acid sequence: CSQLEGGPLQFF.

This clonotype was picked up many times. V and J are TRBV28 and TRBJ1-2, with TRBD1 matching 7 bases. From germline, CDR1 is MDHEN and CDR2 SYDVKM. This CDR3 contains 15 residues. V lost 6 bases, J lost 1 base, and 8 bases stayed unmatched. DNA for the CDR3: TGTGCCAGCAGACCTGGGGACAGCCGTAACTATGGCTACACCTTC. It encodes CASRPGDSRNYGYTF.

V is TRBV7-2 and J is TRBJ2-7; the match to TRBD1 covers 7 bases. The V and J ends lost 4 bases and 3 bases, in that order; junction bases with no gene match: 3. This CDR3 has 13 residues. Germline V CDR1 and CDR2: SGHTA, FQGNSA. The CDR3 protein is CASSYRGFYEQYF. CDR3 DNA: TGTGCCAGCAGCTACAGGGGATTCTACGAGCAGTACTTC.

The table lists this clonotype with many counts. V usage is TRBV6-6 and J usage is TRBJ1-5, with 7 bases aligning to TRBD1. The trim removed 2 bases at V and 7 bases at J, leaving 8 bases unmatched. The CDR3 has 15 amino acids. CDR1 and CDR2 (germline): MNHNY, SVGAGI (reference sequence). The CDR3 is CASSYPTGNGQPQHF. CDR3 DNA: TGTGCCAGCAGTTACCCGACAGGGAACGGGCAGCCCCAGCATTTT.

This clonotype was observed many times. This sequence joins TRBV7-3 and TRBJ2-2; 9 bases align to TRBD1. The CDR3 runs to 16 residues. Trimming took 5 bases from V and 4 from J; bases not matched to a gene: 8. Germline V CDR1 and CDR2: SGHTA, FQGTGA. The CDR3: CASSLIPGQGTGELFF. The CDR3, as DNA: TGTGCCAGCAGCCTTATTCCGGGACAGGGCACCGGGGAGCTGTTTTTT.

This clonotype was counted at least ten times. The gene calls are TRBV7-9 and TRBJ2-1, with D possibly matching TRBD2 (6 bases). CDR3 size: 15 residues. The V end lost 5 bases, the J end lost 5 bases, and 16 bases lay between the germline ends. CDR1 SEHNR and CDR2 FQNEAQ come from the germline V gene (reference sequence). The CDR3 coding sequence is TGTGCCAGCAGCGCGGAGTGGGACTCTAACAATGAGCAGTTCTTC. Translated: CASSAEWDSNNEQFF.

This clonotype was detected ten times or more. An end of the junction does not agree with germline; a read error may underlie this. V is TRBV27 and J is TRBJ2-3, with D tentatively TRBD1 or TRBD2 (5 bases each). Germline assignment: CDR1 MNHEY and CDR2 SMNVEV (reference sequence). The CDR3 extends over 14 amino acids. CDR3 sequence: CASSLAGAADTQYF. CDR3 coding DNA: TGCGCCAGCAGCTTGGCCGGGGCCGCAGATACGCAGTATTTT.

This clonotype was detected a few times. V and J are TRBV30 and TRBJ1-5, with D possibly matching TRBD1 (5 bases). The CDR3 length is 15 residues. The germline gives CDR1 GTSNPN, CDR2 SVGIG (reference sequence). V dropped 0 bases and J dropped 5 bases, with 14 bases sitting between them. DNA of the CDR3: TGTGCCTGGAGTGTATCCGCTACAGGCCATCAGCCCCAGCATTTT. It specifies CAWSVSATGHQPQHF.

This clonotype appeared a few times. J is TRBJ1-6 and V is TRBV9; D unclear. Germline V gene data show CDR1 as SGDLS and CDR2 as YYNGEE. V lost 0 bases to trimming and J lost 5 bases, with 9 bases between them. The CDR3 covers 15 residues. CDR3 DNA sequence: TGTGCCAGCAGCGTAGATTTGGGTGATAATTCACCCCTCCACTTT. Residues: CASSVDLGDNSPLHF.

V and J are TRBV20-1 and TRBJ2-1; 11 nucleotides align to TRBD2. This CDR3 spans 12 amino acids. Germline V gene lookup returns CDR1 DFQATT and CDR2 SNEGSKA (reference sequence). J lost 9 bases, V lost 7 bases, and 5 bases had no gene match. CDR3 DNA: TGCAGTGATACTAGCGGGAGTATTGAGCAGTTCTTC. As protein: CSDTSGSIEQFF.

The V and J genes are TRBV18 and TRBJ2-7; possibly TRBD1 for D (5 bases). The CDR3 is 14 residues long. CDR1 KGHSH and CDR2 LQKENI come from the germline V gene. Between the trimmed V and J ends, which lost 3 bases and 5 bases, there was a span of 14 bases. The CDR3 DNA reads TGTGCCAGCTCACCTATTAGGGGCTGCCACGAGCAGTACTTC. Its translation: CASSPIRGCHEQYF. Together with reference TRBV18 and TRBJ2-7, the CDR3 gives the full variable domain: NAGVMQNPRHLVRRRGQEARLRCSPMKGHSHVYWYRQLPEEGLKFMVYLQKENIIDESGMPKERFSAEFPKEGPSILRIQQVVRGDSAAYFCASSPIRGCHEQYFGPGTRLTVT.

This clonotype came up a few times. The gene calls are TRBV28 and TRBJ2-1; TRBD2 matches at 12 bases. With V trimmed by 3 bases and J by 1 base, 16 bases remained unmatched. CDR1 is MDHEN, CDR2 SYDVKM, per germline. This CDR3 has 21 residues. DNA of the CDR3: TGTGCCAGCAGTTTTCGTCCCCCGGGACTAGCGGGTCGAGAATCCTACAATGAGCAGTTCTTC. Protein: CASSFRPPGLAGRESYNEQFF.

This clonotype showed up many times. The V gene is TRBV2, the J gene TRBJ2-2, with TRBD1 matching over 9 bases. Germline V CDR1 and CDR2: SNHLY, FYNNEI. The CDR3 has 13 amino acids. Trimming cost V 9 bases and J 6 bases; bases outside gene matches: 5. The CDR3 region has the DNA TGTGCCAGTCGGGACAGGGACCCCGGGGAGCTGTTTTTT. Its translation: CASRDRDPGELFF.

This clonotype was found many times. The rearrangement joins TRBV5-5 to TRBJ2-1; a possible D gene is TRBD2 (5 bases). V lost 2 bases and J lost 8, with 14 bases in between. The CDR3 totals 14 residues. Germline CDR1 SGHKS, CDR2 YYEKEE (reference sequence). The CDR3 is CASSFFLARDEQFF. The CDR3 DNA follows: TGTGCCAGCAGCTTCTTTCTAGCAAGGGATGAGCAGTTCTTC.

This clonotype came up many times. This chain connects TRBV4-2 to TRBJ2-5; D might be TRBD1 (6 bases). Between the trimmed V and J ends, which lost 1 base and 0 bases, there was a span of 15 bases. The CDR3 covers 17 residues. Germline V gene data show CDR1 as LGHNA and CDR2 as YNFKEQ. CDR3 protein: CASSQVSGTPYQETQYF. As DNA, the CDR3 is TGTGCCAGCAGCCAAGTTTCCGGGACACCTTACCAAGAGACCCAGTACTTC.

This clonotype was detected a few times. A much larger clone is a single base away; this may be a read error. The V call is TRBV30, the J call TRBJ1-1; TRBD1 might be the D (5 bases). Between the trimmed V and J ends, which lost 0 bases and 4 bases, there was a span of 9 bases. This CDR3 comprises 13 residues. Germline CDR1 reads GTSNPN; CDR2 reads SVGIG (reference sequence). The CDR3 DNA reads TGTGCCTGGAGTGTAGGCGGGGCCACTGAAGCTTTCTTT. As protein: CAWSVGGATEAFF.